This TCR beta chain was documented in a study of pediatric ulcerative colitis. Study findings and constraints: A couple of patients' blood samples yielded substantially fewer templates. In rectum, acute severe colitis had expanded clones and less diversity. This repertoire reflects total lymphocytes rather than subpopulations like regulatory T cells. Ulcerative colitis patients shared more blood-rectal clones than controls.

Method: immunoSEQ multiplex PCR; TCRdb's copy keeps in-frame clones and lacks some. The sample records about 36,000 clones, 75% to 90% being singletons. In the case of this clone: Its specificity is unknown.

From germline, CDR1 is ENHRY and CDR2 SYGVKD. V was shortened by 4 bases and J by 10 bases, with 11 bases between the two germline ends. The CDR3 consists of 13 residues. The sample taken for sequencing was blood. The clonotype originates from a girl under 18 with moderate ulcerative colitis. This rearrangement joins TRBV10-3 to TRBJ1-6; D remains unclear. The chain's CDR3 is CAISGREGSPLHF. The CDR3 DNA follows: TGTGCCATCAGTGGGAGGGAAGGATCACCCCTCCACTTT.